The rows below give T cell receptor beta chains drawn from one sample of a study of T cells expressing NK-cell markers. With the 5' RACE reads reprocessed, TCRdb shows one record per CDR3 protein and no DNA. This repertoire includes about 180,000 distinct CDR3 sequences. Sequenced input: blood T cells: a sorted CD56 or NKG2C T cell subset, CD4+ or CD8+ T cells, or bulk PBMC T cells (not recorded which). Every receptor here comes from a man aged 18-70 years in good health. Both conserved end residues are part of each CDR3.

TRBV29-1	TRBJ2-7	CSVEGPGQGGIYEQYF
TRBV3-1	TRBJ2-3	CASSRVAGLASDTQYF
TRBV5-6	TRBJ2-7	CASSLGRTILAYEQYF
TRBV9	TRBJ2-2	CASSVDRGLGELFF
TRBV7-6	TRBJ2-1	CASSLTGNNEQFF
TRBV7-8	TRBJ2-1	CASSLDAGLYNEQFF
TRBV6-1	TRBJ1-2	CASILQGGGYTF
TRBV27	TRBJ1-2	CASSGGQGGLNYGYTF
TRBV19	TRBJ1-1	CASSIDSGREAFF
TRBV5-1	TRBJ1-5	CASSLRPSTGYSNQPQHF
TRBV5-6	TRBJ2-5	CASSKSGTGLETQYF
TRBV19	TRBJ2-3	CASTPRGGTSTDTQYF
TRBV28	TRBJ2-7	CASSGLGETIYEQYF
TRBV20-1	TRBJ2-3	CSARASGWGTDTQYF
TRBV11-1	TRBJ1-5	CASSPPPDRAVGNQPQHF
TRBV7-6	TRBJ1-5	CASSLKVGTLDQPQHF
TRBV19	TRBJ2-2	CASGVASTGGELFF
TRBV11-1	TRBJ1-5	CASSLESWGDRENQPQHF
TRBV12-3/TRBV12-4	TRBJ2-2	CASTWEGAGTGELFF
TRBV20-1	TRBJ2-4	CSARDFNLKNIQYF
TRBV7-9	TRBJ2-5	CASTPTGGRSETQYF
TRBV7-9	TRBJ1-4	CASSLEVADEKLFF
TRBV12-3/TRBV12-4	TRBJ2-2	CASSPPGTGEVGELFF
TRBV6-1	TRBJ1-4	CASSVKRLEKLFF
TRBV19	TRBJ2-7	CASSVSRDRDEQYF
TRBV27	TRBJ2-1	CASSFYEGASEQFF
TRBV6-5	TRBJ1-2	CASSSGGWGYTF
TRBV4-1	TRBJ2-1	CASSQETGQFRWVNEQFF
TRBV9	TRBJ2-3	CASSVSGGDLNTQYF
TRBV6-6	TRBJ1-1	CASSYRIEAFF
TRBV3-1	TRBJ1-2	CASSQDHAGGYTF
TRBV6-5	TRBJ1-1	CASSYWSGVGAFF
TRBV27	TRBJ1-5	CASSLSMSQAYSNQPQHF
TRBV27	TRBJ2-1	CASRRQGYDEQFF
TRBV4-1	TRBJ2-5	CASSQGTSTGTQYF
TRBV5-1	TRBJ2-3	CASSLWDPDTQYF
TRBV7-9	TRBJ2-1	CASSAIAGVYNEQFF
TRBV5-1	TRBJ1-6	CASSETGGNNSPLHF
TRBV29-1	TRBJ2-2	CSVEVRGTNTGELFF
TRBV15	TRBJ1-1	CATSARGGTEAFF
TRBV2	TRBJ2-1	CASSLDRGYYNEQFF
TRBV20-1	TRBJ2-7	CSALKGQGIEQYF
TRBV7-6	TRBJ2-7	CASSPEAGGSYEQYF
TRBV6-5	TRBJ2-3	CASSYSEETDTQYF
TRBV19	TRBJ2-1	CASSPRDWYNEQFF
TRBV7-2	TRBJ2-3	CASSPAGTDFTDTQYF
TRBV27	TRBJ1-1	CATAQGGDSTEAFF